This T cell receptor (beta chain) was sequenced for a study of T cell responses to AZD1222 COVID-19 vaccine (dated by TCRdb to the early 2020s). In terms of the full investigation: AZD1222 recipients with second doses at about 4 weeks or about 12 weeks were pooled, because spike-specific TCR depth and breadth did not differ between schedules. TCR sequencing covered 230 to 250 trial participants: 200 to 220 given two doses of AZD1222 and around 26 given two doses of MenACWY control vaccine. Trial participants were enrolled by age into subgroups of 18-55, 56-69 and 70-plus years, and around 150, 28 and 57 TCR-sequenced participants, respectively, were included in these subgroups.

V and J lose 7 bases and 6 bases, and a span of 18 bases separates them. The CDR3, cysteine through phenylalanine, is 14 amino acids long. Only the CDR3 part of the read is kept: 42 bases, read in frame from the first base. The germline V gene sets CDR1 to MDHEN and CDR2 to SYDVKM. The CDR3 regions of human TCRbeta chains were subjected to immunosequencing. As for how the authors treated the data: TCRs in the repertoires were matched against a reference library of SARS-CoV-2-specific TCRs that had been generated with the MIRA antigen-specificity platform. Breadth meant the fraction of unique TCRs that were SARS-CoV-2-associated, whereas depth meant the fraction of total T cells that were SARS-CoV-2-associated. Using the MIRA data, every spike-specific TCR was mapped to the spike region that the TCR reacted to and assigned to either a CD4 or a CD8 class. Log10-transformed breadth and depth values were compared by one-way ANOVA with Sidak's multiple comparisons tests. TCRdb took over this immuneACCESS table, retaining in-frame rearrangements with V and J assigned. Such tables are incomplete; in checked studies, under half of the missing clones stem from an unresolved V gene, and the remainder is unexplained. V, J and clone size reflect that table, while D and trimming were determined from the DNA. For this sample the table gives about 170,000 clones, of which around 90% were detected only once. The ten most abundant clones make up about 1.5% of the sample.

The time point label corresponds to: baseline before first vaccination. Vaccinee samples came from UK trials COV001 and COV002, including a single-blind randomized controlled phase 2/3 trial of AZD1222 (ChAdOx1 nCoV-19) in healthy adults. Trial participant PBMC samples were collected at day 0 and day 28 after the second dose for TCRbeta chain sequencing. The full study reports these points: No day 14 peak-response samples were available, so repertoires were characterized only after the peak T cell response. The 56-69-year group was small, and its depth increase did not reach significance, likely because of low power. A significant rise in spike-specific TCR breadth and depth was observed after two AZD1222 doses relative to day 0 and relative to MenACWY recipients. Conclusions about previously exposed vaccinees were limited because only six AZD1222 recipients were SARS-CoV-2 seropositive at baseline. Nearly half of unique spike-specific TCRs reportedly recognized epitopes outside regions mutated in the B.1.351 and B.1.1.7 variants. CD4 TCRs associated with the vaccine covered the entire spike protein, and the dominant responses were in regions 160-218 and 743-854. Participants were mostly white British, with more females than males. The authors suggested clonal diversity may have been underestimated.

Remarks on this clone: The target of this receptor is not known. No much larger clone is present one base from it, and per-base qualities are unavailable.

The receptor comes from an adult in good health. The chain was built from TRBV28 and TRBJ1-2; perhaps TRBD1 is the D gene, with 5 bases matching. The specimen comprised peripheral blood, sampled on day 0 of AZD1222 vaccination. The nucleotide sequence is TGTGCCAGCACCCCGCCGGGGGTGAGGGATGGCTACACCTTC. It translates as CASTPPGVRDGYTF.